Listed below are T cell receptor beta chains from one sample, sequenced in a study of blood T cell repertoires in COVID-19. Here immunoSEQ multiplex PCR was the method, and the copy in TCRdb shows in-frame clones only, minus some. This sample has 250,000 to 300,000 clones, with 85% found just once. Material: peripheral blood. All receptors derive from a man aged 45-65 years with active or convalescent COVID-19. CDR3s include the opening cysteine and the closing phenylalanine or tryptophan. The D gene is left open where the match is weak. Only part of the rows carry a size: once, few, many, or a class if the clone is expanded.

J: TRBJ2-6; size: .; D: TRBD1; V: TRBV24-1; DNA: TGTGCCACCAGTGACGCGGACAGGGCCTCTGGGGCCAACGTCCTGACTTTC; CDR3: CATSDADRASGANVLTF
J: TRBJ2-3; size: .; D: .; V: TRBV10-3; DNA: TGTGCCATCGGGGCAGGGTTGACAGATACGCAGTATTTT; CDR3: CAIGAGLTDTQYF
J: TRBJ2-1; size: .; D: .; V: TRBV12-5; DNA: TGTGCTAGTGGTTTGACTCTCGATGAGCAGTTCTTC; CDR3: CASGLTLDEQFF
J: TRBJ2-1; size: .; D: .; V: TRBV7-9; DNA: TGTGCCTGGGACTCCGCTCGGGGCAATGAGCAGTTCTTC; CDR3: CAWDSARGNEQFF
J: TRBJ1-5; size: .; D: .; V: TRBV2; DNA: TGTGCCAGCAGTGGGAGGGGTAATCAGCCCCAGCATTTT; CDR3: CASSGRGNQPQHF
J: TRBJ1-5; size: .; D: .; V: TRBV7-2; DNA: TGTGCCAGCAGCGCGAGGGGCAATCAGCCCCAGCATTTT; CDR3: CASSARGNQPQHF
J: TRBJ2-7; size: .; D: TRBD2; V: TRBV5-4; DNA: TGTGCCAGCAGCTCCCAAGCGGGAGGGCCCTCCTACGAGCAGTACTTC; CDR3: CASSSQAGGPSYEQYF
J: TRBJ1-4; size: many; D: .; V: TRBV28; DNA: TGTGCCAGCATAAGCAACAGGGCCACTAATGAAAAACTGTTTTTT; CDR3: CASISNRATNEKLFF
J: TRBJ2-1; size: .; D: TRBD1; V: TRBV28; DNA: TGTGCCAGCAGTACGCTGGGACAGGTCAGCGATGAGCAGTTCTTC; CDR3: CASSTLGQVSDEQFF
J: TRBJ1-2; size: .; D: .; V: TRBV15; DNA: TGTGCCACCAGCAGAGATCCACCGGGAAGGGCGCATGGCTACACCTTC; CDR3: CATSRDPPGRAHGYTF
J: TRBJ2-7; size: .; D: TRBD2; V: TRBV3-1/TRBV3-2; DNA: TGTGCCAGCAGCCCAGTAAAAACGACTAGCGGGACCCACGAGCAGTACTTC; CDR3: CASSPVKTTSGTHEQYF
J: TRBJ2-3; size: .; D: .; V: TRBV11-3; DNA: TGTGCCAGCAGCCGGACTGACACAGATACGCAGTATTTT; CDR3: CASSRTDTDTQYF
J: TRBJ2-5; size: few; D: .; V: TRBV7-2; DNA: TGTGCCAGCAGCTTTGTAGGGGGGGGCCAAGAGACCCAGTACTTC; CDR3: CASSFVGGGQETQYF
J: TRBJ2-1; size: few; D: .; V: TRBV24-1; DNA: TGTGCCACCAGTGGGGCCCCGGGACTGACAAACAATGAGCAGTTCTTC; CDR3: CATSGAPGLTNNEQFF
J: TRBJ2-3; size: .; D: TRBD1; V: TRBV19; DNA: TGTGCCAGTAATTTAGGACAGGGATTGGATACGCAGTATTTT; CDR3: CASNLGQGLDTQYF
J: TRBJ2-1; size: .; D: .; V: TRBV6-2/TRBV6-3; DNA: TGTGCCAGCAGTTACTCAGGACTTTCCTACAATGAGCAGTTCTTC; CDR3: CASSYSGLSYNEQFF
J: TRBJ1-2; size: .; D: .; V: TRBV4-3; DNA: TGCGCCAGCAGCCAAGATATTGGGAGGGGTGGCTATGGCTACACCTTC; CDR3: CASSQDIGRGGYGYTF
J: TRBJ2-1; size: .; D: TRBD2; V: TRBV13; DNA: TGTGCCAGCAGCCAAACAAGCGGGAGGGCCAACAATGAGCAGTTCTTC; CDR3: CASSQTSGRANNEQFF
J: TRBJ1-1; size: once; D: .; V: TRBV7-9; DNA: TGTGCCAGCAGCTTGAGTGGGGGGGCCGAAGCTTTCTTT; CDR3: CASSLSGGAEAFF
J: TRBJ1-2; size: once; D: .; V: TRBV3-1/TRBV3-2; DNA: TGTGCCAGCAGCTCCGGCGGGTTCCTTGATGGCTACACCTTC; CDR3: CASSSGGFLDGYTF
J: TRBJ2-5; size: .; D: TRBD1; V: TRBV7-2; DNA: TGTGCCAGCAGCTTAGGAGGGACAGGGGGGGGAAAGACCCAGTACTTC; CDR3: CASSLGGTGGGKTQYF
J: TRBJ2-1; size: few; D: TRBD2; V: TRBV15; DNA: TGTGCCACCAGCACGGGACTAGCGGGAGGGGACCAGTTCTTC; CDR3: CATSTGLAGGDQFF
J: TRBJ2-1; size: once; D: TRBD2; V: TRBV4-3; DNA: TGCGCCAGCAGCCAAGGCCCTCTAGCGGGAGCCTACAATGAGCAGTTCTTC; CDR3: CASSQGPLAGAYNEQFF
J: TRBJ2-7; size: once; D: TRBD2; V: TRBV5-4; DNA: TGTGCCAGCAGCTTAGGCGGGAGCTCCTACGAGCAGTACTTC; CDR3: CASSLGGSSYEQYF
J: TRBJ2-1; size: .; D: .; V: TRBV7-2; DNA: TGTGCCAGCAGCCGGCCCCTGGGGCGCCAGCAGTTCTTC; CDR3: CASSRPLGRQQFF
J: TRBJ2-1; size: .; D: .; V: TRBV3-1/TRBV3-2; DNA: TGTGCCAGCAGCCTCCGGGTACTGTACAATGAGCAGTTCTTC; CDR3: CASSLRVLYNEQFF
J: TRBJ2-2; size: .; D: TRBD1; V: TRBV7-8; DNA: TGTGCCAGCAGCTTAGAAGTCGGGACAGGGCTGACCGGGGAGCTGTTTTTT; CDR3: CASSLEVGTGLTGELFF
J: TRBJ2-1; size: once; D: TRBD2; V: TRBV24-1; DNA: TGTGCCACCAGTGACGCCGCGGTAGCGGGAGACGATGAGCAGTTCTTC; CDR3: CATSDAAVAGDDEQFF
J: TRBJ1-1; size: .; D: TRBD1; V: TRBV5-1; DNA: TGCGCCAGCAGCATGGGACAGGGGAACACTGAAGCTTTCTTT; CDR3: CASSMGQGNTEAFF
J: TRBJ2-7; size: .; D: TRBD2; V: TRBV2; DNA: TGTGCCAGCGTCCCATCAAGACTAGCGGGGAGGGTAGAGCAGTACTTC; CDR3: CASVPSRLAGRVEQYF
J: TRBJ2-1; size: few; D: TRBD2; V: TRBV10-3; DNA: TGTGCCATCAGTGGCGGCTTACTAGCGGCGGTCAATGAGCAGTTCTTC; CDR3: CAISGGLLAAVNEQFF
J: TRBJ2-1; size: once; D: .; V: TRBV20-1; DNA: TGCAGTGCTACCCTAAAGAATGAGCAGTTCTTC; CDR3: CSATLKNEQFF
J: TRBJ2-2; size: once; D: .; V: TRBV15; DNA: TGTGCCACCAGCAGAGATCCCAGGGACGGGGAGCTGTTTTTT; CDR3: CATSRDPRDGELFF
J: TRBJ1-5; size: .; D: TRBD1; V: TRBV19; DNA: TGTGCCAGTAGTATCCAGGGGGCCTTTAGCAATCAGCCCCAGCATTTT; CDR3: CASSIQGAFSNQPQHF
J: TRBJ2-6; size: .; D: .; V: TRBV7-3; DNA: TGTGCCAGCAGCTTATCGGCAGGGGCTGGGGCCAACGTCCTGACTTTC; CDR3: CASSLSAGAGANVLTF
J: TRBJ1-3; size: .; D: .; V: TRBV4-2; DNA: TGTGCCAGCAGCCAAGAGTTCGGGGGTGTAAGCTCTGGAAACACCATATATTTT; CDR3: CASSQEFGGVSSGNTIYF
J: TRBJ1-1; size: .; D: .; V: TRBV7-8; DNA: TGTGCCAGCAGCTTACATCCAGGGCGGAACACTGAAGCTTTCTTT; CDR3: CASSLHPGRNTEAFF
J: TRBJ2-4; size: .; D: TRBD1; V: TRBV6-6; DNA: TGTGCCAGCAGTCAGGGGGTCAGCGCCAAAAACATTCAGTACTTC; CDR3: CASSQGVSAKNIQYF
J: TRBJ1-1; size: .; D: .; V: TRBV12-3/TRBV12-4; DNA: TGTGCCAGCAGTTTAGACGGCACTGAAGCTTTCTTT; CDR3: CASSLDGTEAFF
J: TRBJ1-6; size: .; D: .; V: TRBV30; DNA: TGTGCCTGGAGCGGGGGTAGCTCCTATAATTCACCCCTCCACTTT; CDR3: CAWSGGSSYNSPLHF
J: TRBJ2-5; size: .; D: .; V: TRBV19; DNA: TGTGCCAGTAGAGCCGACAGGAACCAAGAGACCCAGTACTTC; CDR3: CASRADRNQETQYF
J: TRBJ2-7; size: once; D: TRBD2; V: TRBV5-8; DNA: TGTGCCAGCAGCCTCCGACTAGCGGGGTCCTACGAGCAGTACTTC; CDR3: CASSLRLAGSYEQYF
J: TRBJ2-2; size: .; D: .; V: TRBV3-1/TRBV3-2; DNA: TGTGCCAGCAGCCCTCCGAGGGCCGGGGAGCTGTTTTTT; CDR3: CASSPPRAGELFF
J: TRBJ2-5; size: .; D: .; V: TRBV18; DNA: TGTGCCAGCTCACCATTAGCGGCGGGGGAGACCCAGTACTTC; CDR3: CASSPLAAGETQYF
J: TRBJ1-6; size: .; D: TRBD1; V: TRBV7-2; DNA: TGTGCCAGCAGCTTAAGCGGGACAGGATATAATTCACCCCTCCACTTT; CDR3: CASSLSGTGYNSPLHF
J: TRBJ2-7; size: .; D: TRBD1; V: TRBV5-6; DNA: TGTGCCAGCAGCTTTAGACAGGGGGACAGCTCCTACGAGCAGTACTTC; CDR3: CASSFRQGDSSYEQYF
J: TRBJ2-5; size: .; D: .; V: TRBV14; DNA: TGTGCCAGCAGCCAAGATCGGGGAGAGACCCAGTACTTC; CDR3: CASSQDRGETQYF
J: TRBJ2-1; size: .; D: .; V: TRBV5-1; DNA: TGCGCCAGCGGATTGGACTCTACCCCCTACAATGAGCAGTTCTTC; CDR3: CASGLDSTPYNEQFF
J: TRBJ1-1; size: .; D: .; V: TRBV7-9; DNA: TGTGCCAGCAGCCTAGCGGGGAGAGTGAACACTGAAGCTTTCTTT; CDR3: CASSLAGRVNTEAFF
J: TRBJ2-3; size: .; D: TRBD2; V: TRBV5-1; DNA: TGCGCCAGCAGCTCCGGGACTAGTCGGGGTACGCAGTATTTT; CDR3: CASSSGTSRGTQYF
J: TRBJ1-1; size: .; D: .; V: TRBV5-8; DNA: TGTGCCAGCAGCTTGGCGGGGGGCGAGGTGAACACTGAAGCTTTCTTT; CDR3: CASSLAGGEVNTEAFF
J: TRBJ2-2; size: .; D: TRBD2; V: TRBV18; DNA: TGTGCCAGCTCCGGGGGGACCGGGGAGCTGTTTTTT; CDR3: CASSGGTGELFF
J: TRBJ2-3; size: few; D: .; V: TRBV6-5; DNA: TGTGCCAGCAGTTACTCACCAGGTTTCACAGATACGCAGTATTTT; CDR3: CASSYSPGFTDTQYF
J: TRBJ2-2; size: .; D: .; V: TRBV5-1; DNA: TGCGCCAGCAGCTTGGGCGGGGTCCTTTACACCGGGGAGCTGTTTTTT; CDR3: CASSLGGVLYTGELFF
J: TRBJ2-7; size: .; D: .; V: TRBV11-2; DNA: TGTGCCAGCAGCTTAACTGACAGTAGCTCCTACGAGCAGTACTTC; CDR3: CASSLTDSSSYEQYF
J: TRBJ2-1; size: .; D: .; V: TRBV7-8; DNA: TGTGCCAGCAGCTTAGCGCGGGGTTCAAACAATGAGCAGTTCTTC; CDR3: CASSLARGSNNEQFF
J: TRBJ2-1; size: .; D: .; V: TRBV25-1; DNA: TGTGCCAGCAGTGAATACGGGGTCCTCGGAGACAATGAGCAGTTCTTC; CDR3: CASSEYGVLGDNEQFF